The 17 T cell receptor beta chains listed next were all sequenced from one sample in a study of T cells in localized non-small cell lung cancer. Profiled with immunoSEQ multiplex PCR; TCRdb holds only in-frame clones, not every one. The sample has about 59,000 clones, approximately 91% seen once. This material consisted of peripheral blood, taken before any cancer treatment. These receptors were taken from a man between 40 and 70 years old with stage I lung adenocarcinoma.

The chain combines TRBV19 with TRBJ2-5; 13 nucleotides line up with TRBD2. Germline CDR1 reads LNHDA; CDR2 reads SQIVND (reference sequence). Trimming removed 5 bases from V and 9 bases from J; junction bases left unmatched: 12. The CDR3 is 16 residues long. The CDR3 protein is CASSRSGTSGARAQYF. In nucleotides, the CDR3 is TGTGCCAGTAGTCGGTCTGGGACTAGCGGGGCTCGGGCCCAGTACTTC.

This clone was counted a single time. V is TRBV11-3 and J is TRBJ2-5; D unresolved. Per the germline V gene, CDR1 is SGHNT and CDR2 is YENEEA. V was pared by 1 base and J by 6 bases, with 9 bases between. The CDR3 covers 13 residues. CDR3 amino acids: CASSLGAEKTQYF. DNA for the CDR3: TGTGCCAGCAGCTTAGGGGCCGAAAAGACCCAGTACTTC. Together with reference TRBV11-3 and TRBJ2-5, the CDR3 gives the full variable domain: EAGVVQSPRYKIIEKKQPVAFWCNPISGHNTLYWYLQNLGQGPELLIRYENEEAVDDSQLPKDRFSAERLKGVDSTLKIQPAELGDSAVYLCASSLGAEKTQYFGPGTRLLVL.

J is TRBJ2-5 and V is TRBV7-6; TRBD1 matches at 11 bases. The V segment lost 5 bases and the J segment 5 bases; nucleotides outside the gene matches: 7. This CDR3 has 15 amino acids. CDR1 SGHVS and CDR2 FNYEAQ come from the germline V gene. CDR3 sequence (DNA): TGTGCCAGCAGCACCTGGACAGGGGGCGTGGAGACCCAGTACTTC. As protein: CASSTWTGGVETQYF.

The chain has TRBV4-3 and TRBJ1-6; D remains unclear. Trimming removed 0 bases at V and 0 bases at J, with 9 bases between. Germline CDR1 is LGHNA and CDR2 is YSLEER. The CDR3 runs 17 residues. The CDR3 bases are TGCGCCAGCAGCCAAGATATGGCGAGCTCCTATAATTCACCCCTCCACTTT. Translation gives CASSQDMASSYNSPLHF.

This rearrangement joins TRBV25-1 to TRBJ2-5; 11 nucleotides match TRBD1. Germline lookup yields CDR1 MGHDK and CDR2 SYGVNS. V shed 5 bases and J 0 bases; nucleotides not matched to a gene: 2. This CDR3 has 15 amino acids. CDR3 region: CASSPGQGDQETQYF. Written as DNA, the CDR3 is TGTGCCAGCAGTCCGGGACAGGGGGACCAAGAGACCCAGTACTTC.

The chain employs TRBV5-6 and TRBJ1-1, with D possibly matching TRBD1 (5 bases). There are 16 residues in the CDR3. The V end lost 0 bases, the J end lost 0 bases, and 12 bases lay between the germline ends. Germline V gene sequence: CDR1 SGHDT, CDR2 YYEEEE. This chain's CDR3 is CASSLDGAGMNTEAFF. The CDR3 DNA reads as TGTGCCAGCAGCTTGGATGGGGCGGGGATGAACACTGAAGCTTTCTTT.

V is TRBV18 and J is TRBJ2-5, with 7 bases identical to TRBD1. The CDR3 spans 15 residues. J gave up 0 bases and V 6 bases, and 7 bases lay outside the gene matches. CDR1 KGHSH and CDR2 LQKENI come from the germline V gene. CDR3 protein: CASSPTGWDQETQYF. The CDR3 nucleotides read TGTGCCAGCTCGCCGACAGGGTGGGACCAAGAGACCCAGTACTTC.

The J gene is TRBJ1-2, the V gene TRBV7-9; 11 bases fit TRBD1. CDR1 and CDR2 (germline): SEHNR, FQNEAQ (reference sequence). V lost 4 bases, J lost 9 bases, and 13 bases stayed unmatched. The CDR3 has 16 amino acids. The CDR3 region is CASSSTTGTGGFSYTF. Written as DNA, the CDR3 is TGTGCCAGCAGCTCGACAACCGGGACAGGGGGTTTCAGCTACACCTTC. Full variable domain (rest looked up from reference TRBV7-9 and TRBJ1-2): DTGVSQNPRHKITKRGQNVTFRCDPISEHNRLYWYRQTLGQGPEFLTYFQNEAQLEKSRLLSDRFSAERPKGSFSTLEIQRTEQGDSAMYLCASSSTTGTGGFSYTFGSGTRLTVV.

Only a few counts were recorded for this clone. The chain carries TRBV15 and TRBJ2-5, with D possibly TRBD1 on 5 matching bases. Germline values: CDR1 LNHNV, CDR2 YYDKDF (reference sequence). This CDR3 contains 15 residues. V shed 0 bases and J shed 3 bases, with 11 bases lying between them. CDR3 sequence reads: CATSRDKGAEETQYF. The CDR3 coding sequence is TGTGCCACCAGCAGAGATAAAGGGGCCGAAGAGACCCAGTACTTC. Variable domain in full (rest from reference TRBV15 and TRBJ2-5): DAMVIQNPRYQVTQFGKPVTLSCSQTLNHNVMYWYQQKSSQAPKLLFHYYDKDFNNEADTPDNFQSRRPNTSFCFLDIRSPGLGDTAMYLCATSRDKGAEETQYFGPGTRLLVL.

The chain is built from TRBV7-9 and TRBJ1-5, with D tentatively TRBD1 (6 bases). The CDR3 extends over 15 amino acids. Germline loops: CDR1 SEHNR, CDR2 FQNEAQ (reference sequence). V dropped 3 bases and J dropped 2 bases, with 11 bases sitting between them. The CDR3 DNA follows: TGTGCCAGCAGCTTCTCAGGGGTAGGCAATCAGCCCCAGCATTTT. It codes for CASSFSGVGNQPQHF.

This chain connects TRBV6-4 to TRBJ1-6; no definite D call. The CDR3 spans 15 residues. The V gene's germline CDR1 is MRHNA and CDR2 SNTAGT. V shed 0 bases and J shed 4 bases, with 7 bases lying between them. CDR3 sequence reads: CASSDSAEYNSPLHF. The CDR3, as DNA: TGTGCCAGCAGTGACTCTGCAGAATATAATTCACCCCTCCACTTT.

The gene calls are TRBV11-2 and TRBJ2-4; D gene unclear. Between the trimmed V and J ends, which lost 1 base and 7 bases, there was a span of 14 bases. The CDR3 extends over 15 amino acids. Germline CDR1 reads SGHAT; CDR2 reads FQNNGV. The CDR3 reads CASSLGQTLGNIQYF. The DNA for the CDR3 is TGTGCCAGCAGCTTAGGGCAGACCCTGGGGAACATTCAGTACTTC.

V gene TRBV5-4 combines with J gene TRBJ2-5, with D possibly matching TRBD1 (6 bases). V was clipped by 4 bases and J by 2 bases, with 12 bases between them. Per the germline V gene, CDR1 is SGHNT and CDR2 is YYREEE (reference sequence). This CDR3 is 14 amino acids long. The DNA for the CDR3 is TGTGCCAGCAGCATAGACAGGACGCAAGAGACCCAGTACTTC. It yields the protein CASSIDRTQETQYF. Drawing the rest from reference TRBV5-4 and TRBJ2-5, the complete variable domain is ETGVTQSPTHLIKTRGQQVTLRCSSQSGHNTVSWYQQALGQGPQFIFQYYREEENGRGNFPPRFSGLQFPNYSSELNVNALELDDSALYLCASSIDRTQETQYFGPGTRLLVL.

The chain recombines TRBV10-3 with TRBJ2-7, with D hard to call. Trimming stripped 0 bases from V and 7 bases from J, with 10 bases between. Germline CDR1 reads ENHRY; CDR2 reads SYGVKD. This CDR3 spans 13 amino acids. This chain's CDR3 is CAISESVGMEQYF. The CDR3 coding sequence is TGTGCCATCAGTGAGTCCGTGGGCATGGAGCAGTACTTC.

The chain is built from TRBV30 and TRBJ1-1; D call uncertain. Trimming pared 2 bases from V and 0 bases from J, leaving 7 bases between. This CDR3 comprises 13 residues. Germline CDR1 and CDR2: GTSNPN and SVGIG (reference sequence). The CDR3 nucleotides read TGTGCCTGGAGTAGGCAGTTGAACACTGAAGCTTTCTTT. The encoded protein is CAWSRQLNTEAFF.

A few counts support this clone. As DNA, the CDR3 is TGTGCCAGCAGTCCGCCCCGGCTCCTCTACAATGAGCAGTTCTTC. Its protein product is CASSPPRLLYNEQFF. This chain links TRBV28 with TRBJ2-1; D not resolved. Trimming shortened V by 5 bases and J by 3 bases, and 14 bases separated the two germline ends. The CDR3 is made up of 15 amino acids. The germline gives CDR1 MDHEN, CDR2 SYDVKM.

This chain connects TRBV9 to TRBJ1-4; 7 bases are shared with TRBD1. This CDR3 has 15 residues. The germline V gene encodes CDR1 SGDLS and CDR2 YYNGEE. Trimming at V came to 4 bases and at J to 3 bases, leaving 6 bases not matched to a gene. Here the CDR3 DNA reads TGTGCCAGCAGCACCGAGGGGGCGTCTAATGAAAAACTGTTTTTT. Translation gives CASSTEGASNEKLFF.